The present entry profiles one T cell receptor beta chain with its context. Its antigen is currently not known. This sample was taken from a study of CXCR3-negative and CXCR3-positive naive CD8 T cells (dated 2019 in TCRdb). For the study in its entirety: In total, about 130 million TRB reads were obtained, which works out to roughly 1.5 +/- 0.3 million reads per library. Data from some twelve donors, pooled across two independent experiments, went into the diversity and physicochemical repertoire analyses. The TRBV-TRBJ cluster analysis covered naive subsets from several donors and memory cells from 3 donors. Points the paper makes about the study in general: Comparably high repertoire diversity was found in both naive subsets, whereas much lower repertoire diversity was found in memory CD8+ T cells. Freshly isolated PBMCs were used for most assays because CXCR3 expression partially decreased after cryopreservation. Within the same donor, TRBV-TRBJ usage looked similar between naive CXCR3-negative and CXCR3-positive cells, but memory cells had distinct patterns. TRB CDR3s from CXCR3-positive naive cells showed higher hydrophobicity (lower Kidera factor 4), lower energy, and higher strength and volume indices than CXCR3-negative naive cells. Surface CD5, linked to self-reactivity in mice, was comparable between naive subsets; TCR interaction strength was therefore also inferred from TRB CDR3 physicochemical properties.

The germline V gene provides CDR1 ENHRY and CDR2 SYGVKD. Counted from cysteine to phenylalanine, this CDR3 has 14 amino acids. The DNA is unrecorded. Each CD8+ T cell subset was flow-sorted in triplicate, with roughly 330,000 cells per subset placed directly into RLT lysis buffer. To keep memory contaminants out, a stringent definition of naive CD8+ T cells was applied: CD45RO-CCR7+CD27+CD95-. Peripheral blood mononuclear cells were isolated from buffy coats by standard density gradient centrifugation. A FACSAria III was used to flow-sort naive CD8+ T cells into CXCR3-negative and CXCR3-positive populations. Total RNA was extracted from sorted cells using an RNeasy Mini Kit. The sequencer was a NextSeq 550. The Human TCR Profiling Kit (MiLaboratory) was used to prepare UMI-labeled 5' RACE TRB cDNA libraries. The full amount of extracted RNA was used for cDNA synthesis, and the full amount of resulting cDNA was used for PCR amplification. Libraries were prepared in parallel with an identical number of PCR cycles. The study's own analysis went as follows. About 50,000 +/- 10,000 unique UMI-labeled TRB cDNA molecules per library were extracted with MIGEC and MiXCR, with at least two reads per UMI required. On average, each library contained 40,000 +/- 10,000 functional in-frame TRB CDR3 nucleotide clonotypes without stop codons. After downsampling to 5000 UMI-labeled TRB molecules per sample, diversity metrics, including normalized Shannon-Wiener and Chao1, were computed in VDJtools. VDJtools was used to calculate clonotype-size-weighted physicochemical properties of the central five CDR3 residues, namely interaction energy, strength, volume and Kidera factor 4. Each entry corresponds to one CDR3 protein sequence from reads that TCRdb reprocessed, and DNA is not given. The V and J calls were determined by TCRdb, not by the authors. The table kept for this sample lists about 84,000 distinct CDR3 sequences. Clones ranked in the top ten supply about 0.62% of the sample.

The sequence was obtained from a human donor in good health. Some clones in this sample may be carry-over from other donors' samples. The chain is encoded by TRBV10-3 joined to TRBJ2-5; TCRdb's assignment of TRBD2 cannot be checked, as there is no DNA. The specimen sequenced was naive CXCR3+ CD8+ T cells from blood. This sample's cell subset or site label indicates: CD45RO-CCR7+CD27+CD95- naive CD8+ T cells expressing CXCR3 (TNR3+). The CDR3 protein sequence reads: CAISESGGRGTQYF.